The clone carrying this T cell receptor beta chain has only a few counts. As yet, its antigen is unknown. The sequenced template was cDNA made from the entire isolated RNA. The method was immunoSEQ multiplex PCR; TCRdb's version includes in-frame clones alone and lacks a portion of them. The table has about 370,000 clones, 8.5% to 10% seen once; the top ten hold about 0.64%. This record belongs to a study of beta chain features in type 1 diabetes. Overall study results and limits: There was a moderate but significant shortening of TCRB CDR3s in all four CD4+ subsets of Type 1 diabetes patients.

CDR3 size: 13 residues. Germline values: CDR1 ENHRY, CDR2 SYGVKD. V shed 10 bases and J shed 7 bases, with 20 bases lying between them. The chain employs TRBV10-3 and TRBJ2-7; TRBD2 might be the D (6 bases). The sequencing input was central memory CD4+ T cells from blood. This TCR derives from a man younger than 40 with type 1 diabetes. CDR3 bases: TGTGCCAGCACTCAGGGCGGAAGCGGGGAGCAGTACTTC. This encodes CASTQGGSGEQYF.